The 28 T cell receptor beta chains listed next were all sequenced from one sample in a study of resident and recirculating memory T cells in vitiligo. Clones were sequenced by immunoSEQ multiplex PCR, and TCRdb holds only the in-frame ones, with some missing. The sample includes 75,000 to 85,000 clones, about 92% of them seen just once. Sample: blood. Every receptor here comes from a male donor with vitiligo.

V gene TRBV4-1 combines with J gene TRBJ2-3; 10 nucleotides match TRBD2. The V gene's germline CDR1 is MGHRA and CDR2 YSYEKL. V gave up 5 bases and J gave up 6 bases; unmatched junction bases: 8. There are 15 residues in the CDR3. The CDR3 region is CASSSPGLATDTQYF. CDR3 coding DNA: TGCGCCAGCAGCTCTCCGGGACTAGCGACCGATACGCAGTATTTT.

J is TRBJ2-1 and V is TRBV4-3, with D perhaps TRBD1 (6 bases). From germline, CDR1 is LGHNA and CDR2 YSLEER. This CDR3 is 16 amino acids long. V was pared by 0 bases and J by 7 bases, with 16 bases between. CDR3 sequence (DNA): TGCGCCAGCAGCCAAGATAGGGGGAGTGATATTAATGAGCAGTTCTTC. Translated, it gives CASSQDRGSDINEQFF.

The gene calls are TRBV4-1 and TRBJ2-5, with D maybe TRBD2 (6 bases). V was trimmed by 0 bases and J by 9 bases, leaving 8 bases between them. Germline assignment: CDR1 MGHRA and CDR2 YSYEKL. The CDR3 covers 12 residues. The DNA for the CDR3 is TGCGCCAGCAGCCAAGAGCGGGGAGCCCAGTACTTC. It encodes CASSQERGAQYF.

The chain recombines TRBV6-1 with TRBJ2-7; the D gene is possibly TRBD2 (6 bases). The CDR3 loop spans 15 amino acids. CDR1 is MNHNS, CDR2 SASEGT, per germline. The V and J ends lost 6 bases and 3 bases respectively, with 18 bases between them. CDR3 amino acids: CASSQRGLPLYEQYF. DNA for the CDR3: TGTGCCAGCAGCCAACGCGGACTACCTCTCTACGAGCAGTACTTC.

This chain links TRBV9 with TRBJ1-2; TRBD1 might be the D (6 bases). Trimming took off 3 bases at V and 4 bases at J, with 13 bases between the two ends. CDR1 and CDR2 (germline): SGDLS, YYNGEE. This CDR3 is 14 amino acids long. CDR3 in DNA: TGTGCCAGCAGCGGAACAGGGTTTATCTATGGCTACACCTTC. This sequence encodes CASSGTGFIYGYTF.

The rearrangement uses TRBV7-9 and TRBJ1-1, with 8 bases that match TRBD1. The CDR3 spans 18 residues. In germline, CDR1 is SEHNR, CDR2 FQNEAQ (reference sequence). V dropped 1 base and J dropped 0; count of bases not matched to a gene: 10. The CDR3 sequence: CASSLGTGGAPMNTEAFF. CDR3 in DNA: TGTGCCAGCAGCTTAGGAACAGGGGGGGCTCCTATGAACACTGAAGCTTTCTTT.

V gene TRBV13 combines with J gene TRBJ2-1; D perhaps matches TRBD2 (6 bases). This CDR3 is built from 14 residues. V was pared by 4 bases and J by 10 bases, with 17 bases between. The germline V gene encodes CDR1 PRHDT and CDR2 FYEKMQ (reference sequence). CDR3 sequence: CASSSRSGSMEQFF. The CDR3 DNA reads as TGTGCCAGCAGCTCGCGCTCCGGGAGCATGGAGCAGTTCTTC.

This chain joins TRBV7-3 and TRBJ2-1; 16 bases line up with TRBD2. This CDR3 contains 18 residues. V trimming: 2 bases; J trimming: 3 bases; junction bases outside the gene matches: 4. The V gene's germline CDR1 is SGHTA and CDR2 FQGTGA. This CDR3 reads CASSLSGLAGGDYNEQFF. CDR3 DNA: TGTGCCAGCAGCTTATCGGGACTAGCGGGAGGGGACTACAATGAGCAGTTCTTC.

CDR3 amino acids: CASSFPGGRPEKLFF. The CDR3 DNA follows: TGTGCCAGCAGCTTCCCAGGGGGCCGTCCGGAAAAACTGTTTTTT. The chain recombines TRBV7-9 with TRBJ1-4; 8 bases match TRBD1. V shed 3 bases and J 8 bases; nucleotides not matched to a gene: 8. In germline, CDR1 is SEHNR, CDR2 FQNEAQ (reference sequence). There are 15 residues in the CDR3.

This rearrangement joins TRBV7-3 to TRBJ2-1, with 11 bases fitting TRBD2. Unmatched junction bases numbered 1, after V lost 4 bases and J lost 5 bases. Germline CDR1 reads SGHTA; CDR2 reads FQGTGA. The CDR3 spans 14 residues. CDR3 nucleotides: TGTGCCAGCAGCTCGGGACTAGCGGACAATGAGCAGTTCTTC. This encodes CASSSGLADNEQFF.

The chain has TRBV7-2 and TRBJ2-5; the D is unclear. Germline V lookup: CDR1 SGHTA, CDR2 FQGNSA. The CDR3 has 14 amino acids. V was cut by 11 bases and J by 2 bases, with 18 bases left in between. CDR3 in DNA: TGTGCCCGCCCCCAGCGACCATTACAAGAGACCCAGTACTTC. This gives the protein CARPQRPLQETQYF. The full variable domain, its missing parts supplied by reference TRBV7-2 and TRBJ2-5, is GAGVSQSPSNKVTEKGKDVELRCDPISGHTALYWYRQSLGQGLEFLIYFQGNSAPDKSGLPSDRFSAERTGGSVSTLTIQRTQQEDSAVYLCARPQRPLQETQYFGPGTRLLVL.

This clone came up a few times. The rearrangement joins TRBV30 to TRBJ1-1; D is perhaps TRBD1 (6 bases). The CDR3 loop spans 14 amino acids. Germline CDR1 is GTSNPN and CDR2 is SVGIG (reference sequence). V lost 2 bases and J lost 1, with 11 bases in between. CDR3: CAWSWGTTNTEAFF. The CDR3 DNA sequence: TGTGCCTGGAGTTGGGGGACAACGAACACTGAAGCTTTCTTT.

This chain connects TRBV7-9 to TRBJ1-5; 7 nucleotides align to TRBD1. V dropped 0 bases and J dropped 3; count of bases not matched to a gene: 8. Germline CDR1 reads SEHNR; CDR2 reads FQNEAQ (reference sequence). The CDR3 covers 17 residues. CDR3 DNA: TGTGCCAGCAGCTTAGCCTTTGGTGGACAGGCCAATCAGCCCCAGCATTTT. As protein: CASSLAFGGQANQPQHF.

J is TRBJ2-2 and V is TRBV28; D not resolved. Between the trimmed V and J ends, which lost 8 bases and 0 bases, there was a span of 16 bases. The germline V gene has CDR1 MDHEN and CDR2 SYDVKM. The CDR3 spans 16 residues. CDR3 loop: CASRQVTSANTGELFF. The CDR3 DNA sequence: TGTGCCAGCCGTCAAGTGACTTCAGCGAACACCGGGGAGCTGTTTTTT.

The gene calls are TRBV7-3 and TRBJ2-1; 13 nucleotides agree with TRBD2. The CDR3 runs 15 residues. The V gene end was trimmed by 5 bases and the J gene end by 6 bases; junction bases not matched to a gene: 4. Per germline, CDR1 SGHTA and CDR2 FQGTGA. The CDR3 sequence: CASSPRLAGGNEQFF. CDR3 sequence (DNA): TGTGCCAGCAGCCCGCGACTAGCGGGAGGCAATGAGCAGTTCTTC.

J is TRBJ2-7 and V is TRBV5-1; 10 nucleotides align to TRBD1. V dropped 4 bases and J dropped 3; count of bases not matched to a gene: 7. Germline-derived CDR1 and CDR2 are SGHRS and YFSETQ. The CDR3 sequence is 15 residues long. Written as DNA, the CDR3 is TGCGCCAGCAGCACGACCGGGACAGGGGTCTACGAGCAGTACTTC. Its protein product is CASSTTGTGVYEQYF.

This clone was seen more than once but under ten times. V usage is TRBV27 and J usage is TRBJ1-1, with D uncertain. The ends were cut back, 8 bases at V and 3 bases at J, with 10 bases in the middle. The germline CDR1 and CDR2 sequences are MNHEY and SMNVEV (reference sequence). The CDR3 contains 12 residues. CDR3 DNA: TGTGCCAGCGCCTCAGGCTACACTGAAGCTTTCTTT. Protein product: CASASGYTEAFF.

The V and J genes are TRBV18 and TRBJ2-7; TRBD2 matches 10 bases. Per germline, CDR1 KGHSH and CDR2 LQKENI. V gave up 3 bases and J gave up 3 bases; unmatched junction bases: 8. CDR3 length: 16 residues. The CDR3 coding sequence is TGTGCCAGCTCACCCATAAGCGGGAGGGCCGTCTACGAGCAGTACTTC. Translation gives CASSPISGRAVYEQYF.

The chain joins TRBV5-1 to TRBJ1-1, with TRBD1 as a possible D gene (6 bases). The germline gives CDR1 SGHRS, CDR2 YFSETQ. This CDR3 is built from 12 residues. V shed 0 bases and J shed 8 bases, with 8 bases lying between them. Written as DNA, the CDR3 is TGCGCCAGCAGCTTGGGGGGGCACGAAGCTTTCTTT. Translation gives CASSLGGHEAFF.

The genes are TRBV18 and TRBJ2-4, with 8 positions matching TRBD1. J lost 6 bases, V lost 5 bases, and 6 bases had no gene match. The CDR3 has 14 amino acids. The V gene's germline CDR1 is KGHSH and CDR2 LQKENI. CDR3 coding DNA: TGTGCCAGCTCAACCCAGGGGGCGGGAAACATTCAGTACTTC. It encodes CASSTQGAGNIQYF.

The chain employs TRBV28 and TRBJ1-1, with TRBD1 identical over 8 bases. The J segment lost 8 bases and the V segment lost 2 bases, leaving 19 bases of the junction unmatched. Germline V gene lookup returns CDR1 MDHEN and CDR2 SYDVKM. The CDR3 contains 18 residues. The CDR3 DNA sequence: TGTGCCAGCAGTTTACTGGACAGGGTCTTCTACCTATCGTCGGAAGCTTTCTTT. Protein product: CASSLLDRVFYLSSEAFF.

This chain connects TRBV4-2 to TRBJ2-3; D might be TRBD1 (6 bases). The germline gives CDR1 LGHNA, CDR2 YNFKEQ. V lost 0 bases, J lost 2 bases, and 15 bases lay in between. The CDR3 runs to 17 residues. CDR3 region: CASSQEWTVGATDTQYF. The CDR3 coding sequence is TGTGCCAGCAGCCAAGAGTGGACTGTGGGGGCCACAGATACGCAGTATTTT.

The rearrangement joins TRBV28 to TRBJ2-1; 13 nucleotides match TRBD2. This CDR3 spans 18 amino acids. After removal of 5 bases from V and 1 base from J, the junction contained 8 bases not matched to a gene. Germline V gene sequence: CDR1 MDHEN, CDR2 SYDVKM. CDR3: CASSQLAGGVGSYNEQFF. As DNA, the CDR3 is TGTGCCAGCAGTCAACTAGCGGGAGGGGTTGGATCCTACAATGAGCAGTTCTTC.

This clone turned up a few times. The rearrangement links TRBV27 to TRBJ2-7; 11 nucleotides match TRBD2. CDR3 size: 15 residues. Unmatched junction bases numbered 2, after V lost 0 bases and J lost 4 bases. Per the germline V gene, CDR1 is MNHEY and CDR2 is SMNVEV (reference sequence). This CDR3 is CASSLSASGRYEQYF. CDR3 coding DNA: TGTGCCAGCAGTTTATCGGCTAGCGGGAGGTACGAGCAGTACTTC.

This chain connects TRBV28 to TRBJ2-7; 9 bases align to TRBD1. This CDR3 is 15 amino acids long. Germline V gene sequence: CDR1 MDHEN, CDR2 SYDVKM. V lost 3 bases and J lost 3; bases outside the gene matches: 6. In DNA, the CDR3 is TGTGCCAGCAGTTTCCCGACAGGGGGTATCTACGAGCAGTACTTC. As protein: CASSFPTGGIYEQYF.

This chain uses TRBV9 with TRBJ1-4; D perhaps matches TRBD1 (5 bases). The CDR3 runs to 16 residues. Germline values: CDR1 SGDLS, CDR2 YYNGEE. V was trimmed by 4 bases and J by 0 bases, leaving 13 bases between them. CDR3 protein: CASSPEVRATNEKLFF. DNA for the CDR3: TGTGCCAGCAGCCCAGAGGTCAGGGCAACTAATGAAAAACTGTTTTTT.

This clone was seen a single time. The J gene is TRBJ2-7, the V gene TRBV13, with TRBD1 matching 7 bases. The CDR3 is 19 residues long. The V segment lost 5 bases and the J segment 4 bases; nucleotides outside the gene matches: 23. CDR1 is PRHDT, CDR2 FYEKMQ, per germline (reference sequence). CDR3 DNA sequence: TGTGCCAGCAGCCTCAACGACGGCCTGGGGACAGAAACTTTATACGAGCAGTACTTC. Protein: CASSLNDGLGTETLYEQYF.

This chain joins TRBV28 and TRBJ1-1, with 8 bases lining up with TRBD1. The CDR3 totals 14 residues. The germline gives CDR1 MDHEN, CDR2 SYDVKM. V trimming: 5 bases; J trimming: 5 bases; junction bases outside the gene matches: 7. This CDR3 reads CASSPFDRGTEAFF. In nucleotides, the CDR3 is TGTGCCAGCAGTCCATTCGACAGGGGTACTGAAGCTTTCTTT.